The present T cell receptor (beta chain) was sequenced within a study of identifying expanded T cells in peripheral blood. During the collection period, no donor immune events like infections were recorded. Profiled with immunoSEQ multiplex PCR; TCRdb holds only in-frame clones, not every one. The table shows roughly 90,000 clones, with approximately 84% occurring only once. CDR3 length: 15 residues. CDR1 and CDR2 (germline): SGHAT, FQNNGV. V was trimmed by 1 base and J by 1 base, leaving 7 bases between them. General observations from the study: Differentially abundant clones: 0.95 to 1.5 between replicates, about 17 at approximately 13 days, around 19 at four. Across healthy donors, higher total template counts meant significantly greater roughly two-week count variance.

To note about this clone: Its antigen remains unidentified.

The receptor was derived from a person aged 18 to 75 in good health. The specimen sequenced was blood. This chain uses TRBV11-2 with TRBJ2-2; no reliable D call. The CDR3 DNA reads as TGTGCCAGCAGCTTAGTGACCCAGAACACCGGGGAGCTGTTTTTT. Residues: CASSLVTQNTGELFF.